This entry describes one TCR beta chain. Antigen unknown. V lost 2 bases to trimming and J lost 2 bases, with 5 bases between them. The CDR3 length is 13 residues. Germline V gene data show CDR1 as SGHDT and CDR2 as YYEEEE. This record comes from a study of T cell responses to AZD1222 COVID-19 vaccine. Points from the study as a whole: Spike-specific TCR breadth and depth rose after two AZD1222 doses. Sampling that yielded the repertoires occurred only after the peak T cell response.

Sequencing used immunoSEQ multiplex PCR; TCRdb keeps in-frame clones, though not all of them. The profile shows 150,000 to 200,000 clones, about 91% of them singletons. The TCR originated in an adult in good health. Sequencing used peripheral blood, obtained on day 0 of AZD1222 vaccination. The genes are TRBV5-6 and TRBJ1-5; D not certain. Here the CDR3 reads CASSFWGNQPQHF. The CDR3 DNA reads TGTGCCAGCAGCTTTTGGGGCAATCAGCCCCAGCATTTT.